A selection of T cell receptor beta chains follows, all from one sample in a study of OX40 agonist ivuxolimab in advanced cancers. TCRdb keeps only in-frame clones here, not all; method: immunoSEQ multiplex PCR. The sample has about 69,000 clones; under 90% are singletons. This specimen consisted of CD4+ or CD8+ T cells sorted from blood, obtained in a trial of the OX40 agonist ivuxolimab. These receptors were taken from an adult with an advanced solid tumor such as melanoma, head and neck, liver or kidney cancer. CDR3s leave out the opening cysteine and the closing phenylalanine or tryptophan. The order of the fields is V gene, J gene, CDR3 length, CDR3 protein.

V gene: TRBV19
J gene: TRBJ2-1
CDR3 length: 11
CDR3 protein: ASTETGVDEQF

V gene: TRBV11-3
J gene: TRBJ2-2
CDR3 length: 9
CDR3 protein: ASSGPGELF

V gene: TRBV7-2
J gene: TRBJ1-5
CDR3 length: 13
CDR3 protein: ASTPDRGSNQPQH

V gene: TRBV6-5
J gene: TRBJ1-2
CDR3 length: 13
CDR3 protein: ASSYSGGPLRGYT

V gene: TRBV28
J gene: TRBJ1-1
CDR3 length: 11
CDR3 protein: ASSSNRGTEAF

V gene: TRBV7-9
J gene: TRBJ1-3
CDR3 length: 11
CDR3 protein: ASSLGTGNTIY

V gene: TRBV7-2
J gene: TRBJ1-5
CDR3 length: 11
CDR3 protein: ASSLDRIQPQH

V gene: TRBV11-1
J gene: TRBJ2-7
CDR3 length: 11
CDR3 protein: ASSFGGSYEQY

V gene: TRBV2
J gene: TRBJ1-6
CDR3 length: 12
CDR3 protein: ASSVALYNSPLH

V gene: TRBV6-5
J gene: TRBJ1-3
CDR3 length: 13
CDR3 protein: ASRPSDRAGNTIY

V gene: TRBV5-1
J gene: TRBJ2-5
CDR3 length: 12
CDR3 protein: ASSLATGVETQY

V gene: TRBV7-9
J gene: TRBJ1-4
CDR3 length: 14
CDR3 protein: ASSFEGPATNEKLF

V gene: TRBV29-1
J gene: TRBJ1-1
CDR3 length: 11
CDR3 protein: SVETGPDTEAF

V gene: TRBV6-5
J gene: TRBJ1-5
CDR3 length: 11
CDR3 protein: ASSLIQQGAFV

V gene: TRBV30
J gene: TRBJ2-7
CDR3 length: 13
CDR3 protein: AWSPSGLAVYEQY

V gene: TRBV6-5
J gene: TRBJ1-5
CDR3 length: 13
CDR3 protein: ASRLTGVGNQPQH

V gene: TRBV11-1
J gene: TRBJ2-7
CDR3 length: 12
CDR3 protein: ASSFINRAHEQY

V gene: TRBV10-3
J gene: TRBJ2-1
CDR3 length: 15
CDR3 protein: AISGGTSMITYNEQF

V gene: TRBV28
J gene: TRBJ2-1
CDR3 length: 13
CDR3 protein: ATTVPGAPSDEQF

V gene: TRBV5-1
J gene: TRBJ1-1
CDR3 length: 11
CDR3 protein: ASSLQGYTEAF

V gene: TRBV7-9
J gene: TRBJ2-3
CDR3 length: 16
CDR3 protein: ASSPGSSGSFFTDTQY

V gene: TRBV28
J gene: TRBJ1-1
CDR3 length: 13
CDR3 protein: ASSRMDTSNTEAF

V gene: TRBV4-3
J gene: TRBJ2-1
CDR3 length: 16
CDR3 protein: ASSQDRDRAGRSNEQF

V gene: TRBV7-2
J gene: TRBJ2-7
CDR3 length: 16
CDR3 protein: ASSSRGTGDAVGYEQH

V gene: TRBV7-3
J gene: TRBJ1-1
CDR3 length: 13
CDR3 protein: ASSLGTGRNTEAF

V gene: TRBV7-9
J gene: TRBJ1-2
CDR3 length: 13
CDR3 protein: ASSLGGQAIYGYT

V gene: TRBV4-2
J gene: TRBJ1-1
CDR3 length: 13
CDR3 protein: ASSQDPGANTEAF

V gene: TRBV5-4
J gene: TRBJ2-1
CDR3 length: 13
CDR3 protein: ASSLIAGEYNEQF

V gene: TRBV10-3
J gene: TRBJ2-7
CDR3 length: 12
CDR3 protein: AISGRQGLHEQY

V gene: TRBV7-9
J gene: TRBJ2-7
CDR3 length: 13
CDR3 protein: ASSLGQVNSYEQY

V gene: TRBV7-9
J gene: TRBJ2-7
CDR3 length: 12
CDR3 protein: ASRRGGAAYEQY

V gene: TRBV5-4
J gene: TRBJ1-3
CDR3 length: 12
CDR3 protein: ASSLGGSGNTIY

V gene: TRBV28
J gene: TRBJ2-3
CDR3 length: 15
CDR3 protein: ASSLYLAGAEADTQY

V gene: TRBV5-4
J gene: TRBJ1-2
CDR3 length: 13
CDR3 protein: ASSSSFQGAYGYT

V gene: TRBV12-5
J gene: TRBJ2-5
CDR3 length: 13
CDR3 protein: ASGLSAGDQETQY

V gene: TRBV4-3
J gene: TRBJ2-3
CDR3 length: 13
CDR3 protein: ASSQMQLFTDTQY

V gene: TRBV21-1
J gene: TRBJ2-2
CDR3 length: 18
CDR3 protein: ASSSRFGVWAPEFTGELF

V gene: TRBV28
J gene: TRBJ1-1
CDR3 length: 12
CDR3 protein: ASSLGTVNTEAF

V gene: TRBV27
J gene: TRBJ2-7
CDR3 length: 13
CDR3 protein: ASSRTPGRIYEQY

V gene: TRBV7-2
J gene: -
CDR3 length: 13
CDR3 protein: ASSPMTGSSYEQY

V gene: TRBV25-1
J gene: TRBJ2-7
CDR3 length: 11
CDR3 protein: ASTWTGAYEQY

V gene: TRBV5-1
J gene: TRBJ1-6
CDR3 length: 12
CDR3 protein: ASSFGTPSSPLH

V gene: TRBV5-4
J gene: TRBJ1-4
CDR3 length: 13
CDR3 protein: ASSQSSGGNEKLF

V gene: TRBV5-5
J gene: TRBJ2-4
CDR3 length: 13
CDR3 protein: ASSLAGGRAGIQY

V gene: TRBV5-5
J gene: TRBJ1-5
CDR3 length: 13
CDR3 protein: ASSLSPQVNQPQH

V gene: TRBV5-4
J gene: TRBJ1-1
CDR3 length: 12
CDR3 protein: ASSLGGLNTEAF